These 29 T cell receptor beta chains were all obtained from the same sample, sequenced in a study of tumor-infiltrating lymphocytes in oesophageal squamous cell carcinoma. TCRdb fed the PCR reads into MiXCR, producing one record per CDR3 protein. The sample yields about 21,000 distinct CDR3 sequences, approximately 38% seen once. Sequencing used esophageal tumor tissue. These receptor sequences come from a male donor with esophageal squamous cell carcinoma.

This clonotype was recorded at least ten times. The chain is built from TRBV24-1 and TRBJ2-1; TRBD1 aligns across 11 bases. V lost 1 base to trimming and J lost 8 bases; unmatched junction nucleotides: 9. The CDR3 covers 17 residues. CDR1 is KGHDR and CDR2 is SFDVKD in the germline V gene. Here the CDR3 reads CATSDFAGGQGVYEQFF. The CDR3 DNA is TGTGCCACCAGTGATTTCGCGGGGGGACAGGGGGTATATGAGCAGTTCTTC.

The gene calls are TRBV6-5 and TRBJ2-3, with TRBD1 as a possible D gene (6 bases). The DNA end lines up better with TRBJ2-5; the J call may be wrong. Germline assignment: CDR1 MNHEY and CDR2 SVGAGI. The CDR3 is 13 amino acids. CDR3 in amino acids: CASRQGFRETQYF. DNA of the CDR3: TGTGCCAGCAGACAGGGTTTTAGAGAGACCCAGTACTTC.

By its share, this clonotype is medium-sized. The chain joins TRBV10-3 to TRBJ2-5, with 10 positions matching TRBD2. Germline CDR1 and CDR2: ENHRY and SYGVKD. CDR3 size: 15 residues. V was clipped by 0 bases and J by 5 bases; unmatched bases: 3. The CDR3 DNA sequence: TGTGCCATCAGTGAGTCGCTAGCGGGAGTTGAGACCCAGTACTTC. Its protein is CAISESLAGVETQYF.

Regarding this clonotype: Given a much more abundant clone one base away, this may be a read error. J is TRBJ2-1 and V is TRBV5-1; D is unresolved. CDR1 and CDR2 (germline): SGHRS, YFSETQ. The CDR3 has 17 amino acids. V lost 4 bases and J lost 0, with 17 bases in between. CDR3 amino acids: CASSASLVGYSYNEQFF. The CDR3 DNA reads as TGCGCCAGCAGCGCCAGTTTAGTGGGATACTCCTACAATGAGCAGTTCTTC. The full variable domain, its missing parts supplied by reference TRBV5-1 and TRBJ2-1, is KAGVTQTPRYLIKTRGQQVTLSCSPISGHRSVSWYQQTPGQGLQFLFEYFSETQRNKGNFPGRFSGRQFSNSRSEMNVSTLELGDSALYLCASSASLVGYSYNEQFFGPGTRLTVL.

V usage is TRBV5-1 and J usage is TRBJ2-1; no reliable D call. The CDR3 spans 14 residues. The V gene's germline CDR1 is SGHRS and CDR2 YFSETQ. V lost 4 bases, J lost 4 bases, and 12 bases lay in between. CDR3 in amino acids: CASSPAYLYNEQFF. The CDR3 DNA is TGCGCCAGCAGCCCCGCCTACCTTTACAATGAGCAGTTCTTC.

V usage is TRBV7-3 and J usage is TRBJ2-5, with D possibly matching TRBD1 (6 bases). The J call may not be correct, given that the DNA end is closer to TRBJ2-1. Germline V gene sequence: CDR1 SGHTA, CDR2 FQGTGA. The CDR3 extends over 14 amino acids. DNA of the CDR3: TGTGCCAGCAGCCAGGGGCCGGGCTACAATGAGCAGTTCTTC. Its translation is CASSQGPGYNEQFF.

On this clonotype: At one end, the junction sequence differs from germline, possibly due to a read error. The V call is TRBV18, the J call TRBJ1-4, with 8 bases identical to TRBD1. The DNA end is a closer match to TRBJ2-1, so the J assignment may be wrong. CDR1 and CDR2 (germline): KGHSH, LQKENI. The length of the CDR3 is 17 residues. The CDR3 region has the DNA TGTACCAGCTCACCAAAGCAGGTACAGGGGGGCGGCAATGAGCAGTTCTTC. It encodes CTSSPKQVQGGGNEQFF.

In this sample, this clonotype is medium-sized. V gene TRBV7-8 combines with J gene TRBJ2-6, with D perhaps matching TRBD2 (6 bases). The germline V gene encodes CDR1 SGHVS and CDR2 FQNEAQ. The CDR3 has 17 residues. V was shortened by 0 bases and J by 2 bases, with 11 bases between the two germline ends. CDR3 in amino acids: CASSLAGGGPGANVLTF. CDR3 bases: TGTGCCAGCAGCTTAGCGGGTGGAGGGCCTGGGGCCAACGTCCTGACTTTC.

This clonotype was counted at least ten times. The J gene is TRBJ1-2, the V gene TRBV5-1; 8 bases align to TRBD1. The CDR3 is 14 residues long. Germline CDR1 reads SGHRS; CDR2 reads YFSETQ. J was trimmed by 3 bases and V by 1 base; bases with no gene match: 2. The CDR3 sequence is CASSLQGADYGYTF. The CDR3 DNA reads as TGCGCCAGCAGCTTGCAGGGGGCGGACTATGGCTACACCTTC.

The chain couples TRBV7-3 to TRBJ2-3; TRBD2 agrees at 14 bases. The CDR3 sequence is 17 residues long. Trimming removed 2 bases from V and 4 bases from J; junction bases left unmatched: 5. Germline CDR1 reads SGHTA; CDR2 reads FQGTGA. As DNA, the CDR3 is TGTGCCAGCAGCTTACAGCGACTAGCGGGGGGGCCAGATACGCAGTATTTT. It specifies CASSLQRLAGGPDTQYF.

The chain uses TRBV5-1 and TRBJ1-2; D unresolved. Germline V gives CDR1 SGHRS, CDR2 YFSETQ. The CDR3 runs 12 residues. Between the trimmed V and J ends, which lost 0 bases and 8 bases, there was a span of 8 bases. CDR3 sequence: CASSLDGKGYTF. DNA for the CDR3: TGCGCCAGCAGCTTGGATGGGAAAGGCTACACCTTC. Supplemented by reference TRBV5-1 and TRBJ1-2, the full variable domain reads KAGVTQTPRYLIKTRGQQVTLSCSPISGHRSVSWYQQTPGQGLQFLFEYFSETQRNKGNFPGRFSGRQFSNSRSEMNVSTLELGDSALYLCASSLDGKGYTFGSGTRLTVV.

This clonotype was counted at least ten times. The chain employs TRBV7-9 and TRBJ2-5; possible D gene TRBD2, 6 bases. The V and J ends lost 4 bases and 5 bases respectively, with 26 bases between them. The CDR3 has 18 amino acids. Germline V CDR1 and CDR2: SEHNR, FQNEAQ (reference sequence). The CDR3 is CASSSRRGGEVRRETQYF. CDR3 DNA: TGTGCCAGCAGCTCAAGAAGGGGCGGGGAGGTTCGGAGGGAGACCCAGTACTTC.

About this clonotype itself: Because the CDR3 is missing its conserved closing phenylalanine or tryptophan, this is likely a read error. No DNA is shown, since the ends of the CDR3 on it are uncertain; the CDR3 is the one TCRdb lists. The V call is TRBV4-1, the J call TRBJ2-1; TRBD1, the D gene given by the table, was not confirmed from the DNA. The germline V gene encodes CDR1 MGHRA and CDR2 YSYEKL. The CDR3 has 15 amino acids, counting both end residues. The CDR3 sequence: CASRDSGTGGYTFGS.

This clonotype was seen once. V gene TRBV2 combines with J gene TRBJ2-4; D uncertain. The DNA matches TRBJ1-2 better at its end, which makes the J call doubtful. CDR1 SNHLY and CDR2 FYNNEI come from the germline V gene. This CDR3 spans 16 amino acids. The CDR3 spells CASSTGWGSANYGYTF. The CDR3 bases are TGTGCCAGCAGTACTGGCTGGGGTTCAGCTAACTATGGCTACACCTTC.

This clonotype was seen repeatedly, ten times or more. The chain carries TRBV6-1 and TRBJ1-4; D call uncertain. V shed 5 bases and J shed 0 bases, with 16 bases lying between them. Germline-derived CDR1 and CDR2 are MNHNS and SASEGT. The CDR3 is 17 residues long. DNA for the CDR3: TGTGCCAGCAGTCCCATCCGGACGGCAACAACTAATGAAAAACTGTTTTTT. It codes for CASSPIRTATTNEKLFF.

At least ten counts were recorded for this clonotype. The gene calls are TRBV7-6 and TRBJ2-1; D tentatively reads TRBD1 or TRBD2 (6 bases each). Trimming cost V 5 bases and J 4 bases, with 15 bases left between them. The germline CDR1 and CDR2 sequences are SGHVS and FNYEAQ. The CDR3 has 15 amino acids. The CDR3 protein is CASSGRQGRYNEQFF. The CDR3 nucleotides read TGTGCCAGCAGCGGACGGCAGGGGAGGTACAATGAGCAGTTCTTC.

Ten or more counts support this clonotype. The J gene is TRBJ2-2, the V gene TRBV7-3, with 10 bases identical to TRBD2. With 5 bases clipped from V and 4 bases from J, the junction kept 10 bases outside the gene matches. Looked up from germline, CDR1 is SGHTA and CDR2 is FQGTGA. This CDR3 has 17 residues. The DNA for the CDR3 is TGTGCCAGCAGCACCCGGGCCGAGCGGGAGGGCACCGGGGAGCTGTTTTTT. The encoded protein is CASSTRAEREGTGELFF.

Ten or more counts support this clonotype. The CDR3 loop reads CASSYSSPPRELFF. DNA of the CDR3: TGTGCCAGCAGTTACTCAAGTCCCCCCAGGGAGCTGTTTTTT. This chain links TRBV6-6 with TRBJ2-2; D is uncertain. The CDR3 is 14 residues long. Germline values: CDR1 MNHNY, CDR2 SVGAGI (reference sequence). The ends were cut back, 0 bases at V and 9 bases at J, with 11 bases in the middle.

The sample holds a few counts of this clonotype. This sequence joins TRBV19 and TRBJ2-7; TRBD1 agrees at 7 bases. Trimming took 4 bases from V and 5 from J; bases not matched to a gene: 5. The CDR3 sequence is 13 residues long. Germline values: CDR1 LNHDA, CDR2 SQIVND (reference sequence). The CDR3 here is CASSNRGLDEQYF. Here the CDR3 DNA reads TGTGCCAGTAGTAACAGGGGTCTCGACGAGCAGTACTTC.

The rearrangement uses TRBV5-6 and TRBJ1-2; no firm D call. The CDR3 is 14 residues long. V lost 0 bases and J lost 2, with 8 bases in between. CDR1 and CDR2 (germline): SGHDT, YYEEEE. The CDR3 sequence: CASSLGGVNYGYTF. The DNA of the CDR3 is TGTGCCAGCAGCTTGGGAGGAGTAAACTATGGCTACACCTTC.

This clonotype was seen a handful of times. The DNA is left out, because the CDR3 cannot be placed on it with certainty; the CDR3 is given as TCRdb lists it. The V call is TRBV7-3, the J call TRBJ2-5; the table calls TRBD1, which could not be checked here. A total of 23 residues make up the CDR3, ends included. CDR1 and CDR2 (germline): SGHTA, FQGTGA. CDR3 sequence: CASSLGTEIHPSTLGTGRETQYF.

This clonotype was seen many times. V and J are TRBV27 and TRBJ2-1, with unresolved D. The V gene's germline CDR1 is MNHEY and CDR2 SMNVEV (reference sequence). This CDR3 is built from 15 residues. The V end lost 3 bases, the J end lost 0 bases, and 9 bases lay between the germline ends. The CDR3 here is CASSFRSSSYNEQFF. CDR3 in DNA: TGTGCCAGCAGTTTTAGGAGCAGCTCCTACAATGAGCAGTTCTTC.

In this sample, this clonotype turned up many times. The chain carries TRBV5-1 and TRBJ2-1; 15 nucleotides match TRBD2. The germline CDR1 and CDR2 sequences are SGHRS and YFSETQ. V gave up 3 bases and J gave up 10 bases; unmatched junction bases: 11. The CDR3 length is 17 residues. The CDR3 loop reads CASSWRTSGREGREQFF. DNA for the CDR3: TGCGCCAGCAGCTGGAGGACTAGCGGGAGGGAGGGCAGGGAGCAGTTCTTC. Looking up the rest from reference TRBV5-1 and TRBJ2-1 gives the full variable domain: KAGVTQTPRYLIKTRGQQVTLSCSPISGHRSVSWYQQTPGQGLQFLFEYFSETQRNKGNFPGRFSGRQFSNSRSEMNVSTLELGDSALYLCASSWRTSGREGREQFFGPGTRLTVL.

This clonotype has at least ten counts. The CDR3 DNA follows: TGTGCCAGCAGCTTTCGACTAGCGGGGGGCTTGCAGCAAGAGACCCAGTACTTC. Its protein product is CASSFRLAGGLQQETQYF. The gene calls are TRBV11-1 and TRBJ2-5, with 13 nucleotides matching TRBD2. Trimming at V came to 3 bases and at J to 2 bases, leaving 9 bases not matched to a gene. This CDR3 region has 18 residues. CDR1 and CDR2 (germline): SGHAT, FQDESV (reference sequence).

At least ten counts were recorded for this clonotype. Because the CDR3 is missing its conserved closing phenylalanine or tryptophan, this is likely a read error. No DNA is shown, since the ends of the CDR3 on it are uncertain; the CDR3 is the one TCRdb lists. The chain employs TRBV7-2 and TRBJ2-7; the listed D gene, TRBD2, was not tested against the DNA. The germline V gene encodes CDR1 SGHTA and CDR2 FQGNSA. The CDR3 is made up of 17 amino acids, end residues included. CDR3 sequence: CASTTRAGVDYGYTFGS.

The CDR3 spells CASSSEVARNEQYF. The CDR3 DNA reads as TGTGCCAGCAGTTCAGAAGTCGCCCGTAACGAGCAGTACTTC. J is TRBJ2-4 and V is TRBV7-8; D unclear. The J call may be incorrect, as the DNA end agrees better with TRBJ2-7. The germline V gene encodes CDR1 SGHVS and CDR2 FQNEAQ. The CDR3 is 14 residues long.

The gene calls are TRBV28 and TRBJ2-6; D is perhaps TRBD1 or TRBD2 (5 bases each). The DNA end lines up better with TRBJ2-1; the J call may be wrong. This CDR3 is 13 amino acids long. CDR1 MDHEN and CDR2 SYDVKM come from the germline V gene. CDR3 nucleotides: TGTGCCAGCAGTTCTCTCTCTCGGGACGAGCAGTTCTTC. Residues: CASSSLSRDEQFF.

Concerning this clonotype itself: A junction end diverges from the germline sequence, so it may reflect a read error. V gene TRBV28 combines with J gene TRBJ2-7; 9 positions agree with TRBD1. CDR3 size: 16 residues. Germline-derived CDR1 and CDR2 are MDHEN and SYDVKM. In DNA, the CDR3 is TGTACCAGCAGCTCCGGGGGACAGGGCTATAATTCACCCCTCCACTTC. Protein: CTSSSGGQGYNSPLHF. Based on the CDR3 plus reference TRBV28 and TRBJ2-7, the full variable domain is DVKVTQSSRYLVKRTGEKVFLECVQDMDHENMFWYRQDPGLGLRLIYFSYDVKMKEKGDIPEGYSVSREKKERFSLILESASTNQTSMYLCTSSSGGQGYNSPLHFGPGTRLTVT.

The J gene is TRBJ2-6, the V gene TRBV7-2; D unresolved. The V gene lost 5 bases and the J gene lost 18 bases, with 5 bases spanning the gap. The CDR3 sequence is 8 residues long. Germline CDR1 reads SGHTA; CDR2 reads FQGNSA. The CDR3 coding sequence is TGTGCCAGCAGCGACCGGACTTTC. This translates into CASSDRTF.